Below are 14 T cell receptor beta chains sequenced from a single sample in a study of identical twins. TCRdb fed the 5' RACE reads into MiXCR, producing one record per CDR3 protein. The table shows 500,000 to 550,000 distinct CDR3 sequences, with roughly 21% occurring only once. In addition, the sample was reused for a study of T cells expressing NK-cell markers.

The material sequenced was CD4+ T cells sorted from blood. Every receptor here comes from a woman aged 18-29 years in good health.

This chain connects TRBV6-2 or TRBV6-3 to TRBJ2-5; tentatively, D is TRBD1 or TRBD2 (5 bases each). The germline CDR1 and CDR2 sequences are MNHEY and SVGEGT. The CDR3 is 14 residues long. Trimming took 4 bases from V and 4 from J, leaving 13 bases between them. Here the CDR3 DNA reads TGTGCCAGCAGTTCGTGGGGGAGACGAGAGACCCAGTACTTC. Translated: CASSSWGRRETQYF.

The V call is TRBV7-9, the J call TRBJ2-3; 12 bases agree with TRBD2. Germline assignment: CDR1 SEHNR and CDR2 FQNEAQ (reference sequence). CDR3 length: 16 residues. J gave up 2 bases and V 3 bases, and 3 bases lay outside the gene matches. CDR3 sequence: CASSLTSGSLTDTQYF. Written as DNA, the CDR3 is TGTGCCAGCAGCTTGACTAGCGGGAGCCTCACAGATACGCAGTATTTT. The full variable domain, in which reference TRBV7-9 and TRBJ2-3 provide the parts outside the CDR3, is DTGVSQNPRHKITKRGQNVTFRCDPISEHNRLYWYRQTLGQGPEFLTYFQNEAQLEKSRLLSDRFSAERPKGSFSTLEIQRTEQGDSAMYLCASSLTSGSLTDTQYFGPGTRLTVL.

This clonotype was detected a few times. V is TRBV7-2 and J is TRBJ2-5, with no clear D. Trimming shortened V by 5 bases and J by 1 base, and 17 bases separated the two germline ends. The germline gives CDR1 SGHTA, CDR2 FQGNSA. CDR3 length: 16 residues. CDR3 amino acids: CASSLPLGASQETQYF. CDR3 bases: TGTGCCAGCAGCCTCCCTCTGGGCGCATCCCAAGAGACCCAGTACTTC. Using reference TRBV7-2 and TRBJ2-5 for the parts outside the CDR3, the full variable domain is GAGVSQSPSNKVTEKGKDVELRCDPISGHTALYWYRQSLGQGLEFLIYFQGNSAPDKSGLPSDRFSAERTGGSVSTLTIQRTQQEDSAVYLCASSLPLGASQETQYFGPGTRLLVL.

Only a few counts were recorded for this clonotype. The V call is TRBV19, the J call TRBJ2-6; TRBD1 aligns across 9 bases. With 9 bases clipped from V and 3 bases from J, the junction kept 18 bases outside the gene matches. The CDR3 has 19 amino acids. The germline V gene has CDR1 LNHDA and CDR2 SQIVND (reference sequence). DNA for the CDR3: TGTGCCAGGCTCCGCCTTTACCGGGACAGGGACTATGGGGCCAACGTCCTGACTTTC. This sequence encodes CARLRLYRDRDYGANVLTF.

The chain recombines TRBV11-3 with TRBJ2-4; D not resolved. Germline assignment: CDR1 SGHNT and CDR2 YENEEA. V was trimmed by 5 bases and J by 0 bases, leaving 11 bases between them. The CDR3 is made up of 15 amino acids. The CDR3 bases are TGTGCCAGCAGCCCCCGCAAGACAGCCAAAAACATTCAGTACTTC. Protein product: CASSPRKTAKNIQYF.

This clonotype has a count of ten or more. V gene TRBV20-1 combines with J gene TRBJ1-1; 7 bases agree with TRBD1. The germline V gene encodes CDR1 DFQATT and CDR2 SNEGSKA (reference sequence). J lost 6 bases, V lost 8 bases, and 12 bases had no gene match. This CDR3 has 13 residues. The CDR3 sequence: CSLFPTGRAEAFF. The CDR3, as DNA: TGCAGTCTATTCCCGACAGGGAGGGCTGAAGCTTTCTTT.

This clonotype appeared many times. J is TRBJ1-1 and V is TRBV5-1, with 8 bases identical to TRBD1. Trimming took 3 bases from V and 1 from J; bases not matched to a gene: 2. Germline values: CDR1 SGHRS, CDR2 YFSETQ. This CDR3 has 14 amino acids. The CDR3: CASSWTGTNTEAFF. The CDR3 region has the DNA TGCGCCAGCAGCTGGACAGGGACGAACACTGAAGCTTTCTTT.

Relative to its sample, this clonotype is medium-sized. The CDR3 reads CSVEVAGVFYSYNEQFF. The DNA for the CDR3 is TGCAGCGTTGAGGTAGCGGGAGTTTTTTACTCCTACAATGAGCAGTTCTTC. The rearrangement joins TRBV29-1 to TRBJ2-1; the match to TRBD2 covers 9 bases. The CDR3 runs to 17 residues. The trim removed 3 bases at V and 0 bases at J, leaving 9 bases unmatched. The germline CDR1 and CDR2 sequences are SQVTM and ANQGSEA.

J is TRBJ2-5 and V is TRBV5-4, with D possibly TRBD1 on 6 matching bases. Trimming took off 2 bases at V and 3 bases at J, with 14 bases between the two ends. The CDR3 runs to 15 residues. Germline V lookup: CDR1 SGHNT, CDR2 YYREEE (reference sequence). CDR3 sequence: CASSLNGGRKETQYF. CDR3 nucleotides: TGTGCCAGCAGCTTAAATGGGGGCCGAAAAGAGACCCAGTACTTC. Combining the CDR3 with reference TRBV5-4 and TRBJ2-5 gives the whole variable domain ETGVTQSPTHLIKTRGQQVTLRCSSQSGHNTVSWYQQALGQGPQFIFQYYREEENGRGNFPPRFSGLQFPNYSSELNVNALELDDSALYLCASSLNGGRKETQYFGPGTRLLVL.

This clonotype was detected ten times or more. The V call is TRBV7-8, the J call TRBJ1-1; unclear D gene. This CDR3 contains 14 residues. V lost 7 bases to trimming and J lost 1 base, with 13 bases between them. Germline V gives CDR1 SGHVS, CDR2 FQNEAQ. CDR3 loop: CASTLQWGNTEAFF. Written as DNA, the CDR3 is TGTGCCAGCACCCTACAGTGGGGGAACACTGAAGCTTTCTTT.

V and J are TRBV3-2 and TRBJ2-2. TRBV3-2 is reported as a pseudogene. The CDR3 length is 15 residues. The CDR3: CATCQGHENTGELFF. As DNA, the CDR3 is TGTGCCACCTGCCAAGGACACGAGAACACCGGGGAGCTGTTTTTT.

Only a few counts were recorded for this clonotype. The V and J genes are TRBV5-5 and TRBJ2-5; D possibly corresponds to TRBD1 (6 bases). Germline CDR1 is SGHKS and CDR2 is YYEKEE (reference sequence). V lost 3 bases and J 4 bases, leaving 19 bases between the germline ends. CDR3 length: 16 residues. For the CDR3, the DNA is TGTGCCAGCAGCTCCGATCCGGGACAAAGTTCAGAGACCCAGTACTTC. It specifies CASSSDPGQSSETQYF.

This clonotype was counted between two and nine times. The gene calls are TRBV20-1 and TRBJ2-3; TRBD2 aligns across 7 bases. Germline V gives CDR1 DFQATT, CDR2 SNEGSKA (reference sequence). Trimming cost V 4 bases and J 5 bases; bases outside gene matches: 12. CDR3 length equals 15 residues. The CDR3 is CSAISRESLGDTQYF. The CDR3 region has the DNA TGCAGTGCTATATCGCGGGAGAGTTTGGGAGATACGCAGTATTTT.

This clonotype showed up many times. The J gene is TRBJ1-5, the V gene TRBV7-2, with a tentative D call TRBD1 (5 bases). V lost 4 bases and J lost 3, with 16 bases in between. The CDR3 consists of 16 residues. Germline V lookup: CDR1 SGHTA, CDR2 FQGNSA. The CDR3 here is CASSSFGTAYNQPQHF. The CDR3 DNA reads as TGTGCCAGCAGCTCCTTTGGGACGGCATACAATCAGCCCCAGCATTTT.